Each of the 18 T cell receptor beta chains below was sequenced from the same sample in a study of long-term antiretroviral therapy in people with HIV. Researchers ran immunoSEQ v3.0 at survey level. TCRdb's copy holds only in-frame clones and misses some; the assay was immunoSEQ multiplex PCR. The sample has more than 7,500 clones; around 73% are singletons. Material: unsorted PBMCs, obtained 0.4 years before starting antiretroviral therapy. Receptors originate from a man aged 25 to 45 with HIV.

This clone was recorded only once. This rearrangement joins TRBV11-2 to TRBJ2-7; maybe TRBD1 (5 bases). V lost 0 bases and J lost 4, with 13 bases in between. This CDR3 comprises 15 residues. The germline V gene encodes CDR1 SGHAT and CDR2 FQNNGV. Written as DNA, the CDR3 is TGTGCCAGCAGCTTAGATTATGTCAACAGGTACGAGCAGTACTTC. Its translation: CASSLDYVNRYEQYF.

The DNA of the CDR3 is TGTGCCAGCAGTTACTCGCCGGGGCATGAGCAGTTCTTC. Protein sequence: CASSYSPGHEQFF. The rearrangement uses TRBV6-6 and TRBJ2-1; possibly TRBD1 or TRBD2 for D (5 bases each). V was clipped by 0 bases and J by 8 bases, with 8 bases between them. Germline V gene sequence: CDR1 MNHNY, CDR2 SVGAGI (reference sequence). This CDR3 contains 13 residues.

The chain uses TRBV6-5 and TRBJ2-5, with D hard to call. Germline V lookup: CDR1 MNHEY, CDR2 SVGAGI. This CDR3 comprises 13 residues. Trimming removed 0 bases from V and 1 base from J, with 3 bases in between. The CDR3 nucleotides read TGTGCCAGCAGTTACTCTGCCCAAGAGACCCAGTACTTC. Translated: CASSYSAQETQYF.

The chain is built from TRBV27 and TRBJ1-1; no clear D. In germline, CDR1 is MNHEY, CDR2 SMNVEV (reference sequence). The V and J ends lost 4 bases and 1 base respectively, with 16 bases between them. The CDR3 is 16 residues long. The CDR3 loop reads CASSYGSNLRNTEAFF. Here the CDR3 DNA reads TGTGCCAGCAGTTACGGGTCGAACCTGAGGAACACTGAAGCTTTCTTT.

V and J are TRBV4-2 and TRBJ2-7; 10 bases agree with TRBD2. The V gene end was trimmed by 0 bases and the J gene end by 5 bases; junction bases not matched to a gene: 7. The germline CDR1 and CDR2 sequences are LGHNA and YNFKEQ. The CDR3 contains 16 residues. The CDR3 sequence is CASSQDPSGGANEQYF. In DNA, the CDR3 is TGTGCCAGCAGCCAAGATCCCAGCGGGGGGGCCAACGAGCAGTACTTC.

The CDR3 coding sequence is TGTGCCTCACGCAGGGGGCAGATGAACACTGAAGCTTTCTTT. Amino acid sequence: CASRRGQMNTEAFF. The chain employs TRBV6-6 and TRBJ1-1; 8 nucleotides align to TRBD1. Trimming took 11 bases from V and 0 from J; bases not matched to a gene: 8. The V gene's germline CDR1 is MNHNY and CDR2 SVGAGI (reference sequence). The CDR3 sequence is 14 residues long.

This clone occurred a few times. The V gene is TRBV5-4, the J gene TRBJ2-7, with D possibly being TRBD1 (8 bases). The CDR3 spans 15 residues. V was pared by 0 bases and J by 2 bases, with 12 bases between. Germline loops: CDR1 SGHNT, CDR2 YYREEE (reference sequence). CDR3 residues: CASSLDRGGTYEQYF. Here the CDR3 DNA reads TGTGCCAGCAGCTTGGACAGGGGGGGAACCTACGAGCAGTACTTC.

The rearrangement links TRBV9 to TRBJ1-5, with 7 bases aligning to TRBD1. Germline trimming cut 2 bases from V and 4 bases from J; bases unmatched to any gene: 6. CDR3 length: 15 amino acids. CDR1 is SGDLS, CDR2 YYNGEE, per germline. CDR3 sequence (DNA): TGTGCCAGCAGCGTTTCGGGACAGCTAAATCAGCCCCAGCATTTT. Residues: CASSVSGQLNQPQHF.

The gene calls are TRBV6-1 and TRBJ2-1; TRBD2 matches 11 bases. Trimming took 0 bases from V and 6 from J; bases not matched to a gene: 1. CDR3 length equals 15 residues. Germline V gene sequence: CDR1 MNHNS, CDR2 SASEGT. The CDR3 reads CASSEASGGANEQFF. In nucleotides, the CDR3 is TGTGCCAGCAGTGAAGCTAGCGGGGGGGCCAATGAGCAGTTCTTC.

CDR3 amino acids: CASSGPRDEQYF. DNA for the CDR3: TGCGCCAGCAGCGGACCGCGGGACGAGCAGTACTTC. The chain recombines TRBV5-1 with TRBJ2-7; TRBD2 is a possible D gene (5 bases). In germline, CDR1 is SGHRS, CDR2 YFSETQ. The CDR3 consists of 12 residues. The ends were cut back, 4 bases at V and 5 bases at J, with 10 bases in the middle.

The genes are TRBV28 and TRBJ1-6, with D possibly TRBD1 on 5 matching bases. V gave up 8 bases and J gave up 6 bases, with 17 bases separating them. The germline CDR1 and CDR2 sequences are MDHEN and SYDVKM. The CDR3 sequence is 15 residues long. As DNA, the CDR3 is TGTGCCAGCGGGGCGGGTGCCCTGCTTAATTCACCCCTCCACTTT. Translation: CASGAGALLNSPLHF.

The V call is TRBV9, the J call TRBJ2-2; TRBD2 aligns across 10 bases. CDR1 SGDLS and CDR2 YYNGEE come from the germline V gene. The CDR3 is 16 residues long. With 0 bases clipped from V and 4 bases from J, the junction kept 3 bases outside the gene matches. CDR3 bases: TGTGCCAGCAGCGTAGGTAGCGGGGGGTTCACCGGGGAGCTGTTTTTT. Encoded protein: CASSVGSGGFTGELFF.

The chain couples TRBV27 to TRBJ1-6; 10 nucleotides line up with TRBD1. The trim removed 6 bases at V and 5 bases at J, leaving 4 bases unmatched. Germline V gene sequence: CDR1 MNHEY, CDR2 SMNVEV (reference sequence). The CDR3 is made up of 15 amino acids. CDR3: CASRTGTGDNSPLHF. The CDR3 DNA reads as TGTGCCAGCAGAACCGGGACAGGGGATAATTCACCCCTCCACTTT.

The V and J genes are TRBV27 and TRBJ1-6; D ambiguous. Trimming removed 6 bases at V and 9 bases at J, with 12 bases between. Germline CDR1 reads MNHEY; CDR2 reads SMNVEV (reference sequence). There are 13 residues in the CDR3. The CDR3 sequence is CASSLALPSPLHF. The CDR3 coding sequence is TGTGCCAGCAGCCTCGCCCTGCCTTCACCCCTCCACTTT.

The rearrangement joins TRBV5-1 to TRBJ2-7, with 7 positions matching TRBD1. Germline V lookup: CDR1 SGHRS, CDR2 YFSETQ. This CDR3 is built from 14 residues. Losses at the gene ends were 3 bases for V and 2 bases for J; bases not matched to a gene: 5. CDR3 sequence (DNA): TGCGCCAGCAGCTCCGGACAGGTCCCCTACGAGCAGTACTTC. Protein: CASSSGQVPYEQYF.

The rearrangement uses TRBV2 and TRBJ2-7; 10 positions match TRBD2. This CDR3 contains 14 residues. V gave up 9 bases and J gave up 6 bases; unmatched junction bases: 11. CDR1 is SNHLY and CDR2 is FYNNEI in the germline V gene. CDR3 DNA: TGTGCCAGTCACCCCTCGAGCGGGAGGGGCGAGCAGTACTTC. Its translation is CASHPSSGRGEQYF.

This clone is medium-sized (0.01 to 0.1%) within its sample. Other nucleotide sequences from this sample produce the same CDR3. CDR3 sequence reads: CASSSGQGMNTEAFF. The DNA of the CDR3 is TGTGCCAGCAGCTCAGGACAGGGTATGAACACTGAAGCTTTCTTT. V and J are TRBV7-6 and TRBJ1-1; 8 bases line up with TRBD1. Germline CDR1 SGHVS, CDR2 FNYEAQ. The CDR3 totals 15 residues. V lost 4 bases and J lost 0; bases outside the gene matches: 4.

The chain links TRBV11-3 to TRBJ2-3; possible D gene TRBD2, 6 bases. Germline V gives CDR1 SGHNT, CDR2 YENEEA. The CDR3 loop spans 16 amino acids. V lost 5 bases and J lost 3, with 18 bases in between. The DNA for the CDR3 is TGTGCCAGCAGCCGGGGAGCGGGCTCGGAGACAGATACGCAGTATTTT. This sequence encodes CASSRGAGSETDTQYF.